Below, 27 T cell receptor beta chains from the same sample are listed, as sequenced in a study of graft-versus-host responses after intestinal transplantation. TCRdb keeps only in-frame clones here, not all; method: immunoSEQ multiplex PCR. This table holds about 7,400 clones, more than 30% found once. Each mixed lymphocyte reaction held approximately 200,000 CFSE-labeled responders and approximately 200,000 irradiated violet-dye-labeled stimulators. The sequencing here drew on alloreactive CD8+ T cells from a mixed lymphocyte reaction culture, taken before transplantation. Stated subset: CFSE-low proliferating T cells sorted from roughly 6-day pre-transplant mixed lymphocyte reaction (GvH or HvG direction). The receptor set was obtained from a human patient who was an organ donor for intestinal transplantation.

The chain links TRBV4-1 to TRBJ2-1, with 9 bases lining up with TRBD2. This CDR3 contains 16 residues. V trimming: 6 bases; J trimming: 2 bases; junction bases outside the gene matches: 8. Germline V gene data show CDR1 as MGHRA and CDR2 as YSYEKL. CDR3 nucleotides: TGCGCCAGCAGTCGACCGGGACTAGCTCCCTACAATGAGCAGTTCTTC. Translated, it gives CASSRPGLAPYNEQFF.

The CDR3, as DNA: TGTGCCAGCAGCGCTTCACAGGGGCTGGGCTATGGCTACACCTTC. Translated: CASSASQGLGYGYTF. The chain has TRBV9 and TRBJ1-2, with 7 nucleotides matching TRBD1. After removal of 3 bases from V and 4 bases from J, the junction contained 9 bases not matched to a gene. Germline V gene sequence: CDR1 SGDLS, CDR2 YYNGEE. CDR3 size: 15 residues.

CDR3 loop: CASSHEGISYGYTF. In DNA form, the CDR3 reads TGCGCCAGCAGCCACGAGGGAATTAGCTATGGCTACACCTTC. The chain has TRBV5-1 and TRBJ1-2, with D unclear. The germline V gene has CDR1 SGHRS and CDR2 YFSETQ. This CDR3 contains 14 residues. V was clipped by 4 bases and J by 4 bases, with 14 bases between them.

This clone has just a few counts. This chain connects TRBV6-5 to TRBJ2-2, with 8 bases that match TRBD2. The CDR3 totals 15 residues. CDR1 and CDR2 from the germline V gene are MNHEY and SVGAGI. The ends lost 0 bases at V and 6 bases at J; junction bases unmatched: 3. The CDR3 is CASSYSMRGAGELFF. CDR3 DNA sequence: TGTGCCAGCAGTTACTCGATGCGGGGGGCCGGGGAGCTGTTTTTT.

The rearrangement links TRBV27 to TRBJ2-2; 7 bases are shared with TRBD1. The V segment lost 5 bases and the J segment 4 bases; nucleotides outside the gene matches: 10. The CDR3 runs to 16 residues. Germline V lookup: CDR1 MNHEY, CDR2 SMNVEV (reference sequence). The DNA of the CDR3 is TGTGCCAGCAGTGTACAGGGGTGGGAGTTCACCGGGGAGCTGTTTTTT. As protein: CASSVQGWEFTGELFF.

The chain combines TRBV12-2 with TRBJ2-1; the table's D gene call, TRBD2, was not cross checked with the DNA. TRBV12-2 counts as a pseudogene. The CDR3 extends over 16 amino acids. CDR3 loop: CASRLATLDFYREQFF. The CDR3 coding sequence is TGTGCAAGTCGCTTAGCAACCTTAGACTTCTACCGTGAGCAGTTCTTC.

This chain links TRBV28 with TRBJ2-5; 9 bases line up with TRBD1. Per the germline V gene, CDR1 is MDHEN and CDR2 is SYDVKM. CDR3 length: 17 residues. After removal of 3 bases from V and 4 bases from J, the junction contained 12 bases not matched to a gene. The chain's CDR3 is CASSFPTGGAFTETQYF. DNA of the CDR3: TGTGCCAGCAGTTTTCCAACAGGGGGCGCTTTTACAGAGACCCAGTACTTC. The variable domain in full, completed from reference TRBV28 and TRBJ2-5, reads DVKVTQSSRYLVKRTGEKVFLECVQDMDHENMFWYRQDPGLGLRLIYFSYDVKMKEKGDIPEGYSVSREKKERFSLILESASTNQTSMYLCASSFPTGGAFTETQYFGPGTRLLVL.

The chain joins TRBV6-5 to TRBJ1-2; a possible D gene is TRBD1 (6 bases). Trimming removed 8 bases from V and 6 bases from J, with 13 bases in between. Per germline, CDR1 MNHEY and CDR2 SVGAGI. This CDR3 contains 12 residues. The CDR3 DNA is TGTGCCAGCGGATGGACAGCTGATGGCTACACCTTC. This translates into CASGWTADGYTF.

This clone has just a few counts. The chain has TRBV5-6 and TRBJ2-7; D perhaps matches TRBD1 (5 bases). Germline V gene sequence: CDR1 SGHDT, CDR2 YYEEEE. The CDR3 consists of 16 residues. V was clipped by 4 bases and J by 1 base, with 18 bases between them. As DNA, the CDR3 is TGTGCCAGCAGCCCGGTAGGGGTCTTTGGGTCCTACGAGCAGTACTTC. Residues: CASSPVGVFGSYEQYF.

This sequence joins TRBV27 and TRBJ2-7, with D possibly matching TRBD1 (6 bases). Germline CDR1 is MNHEY and CDR2 is SMNVEV (reference sequence). The CDR3 length is 14 residues. Trimming took off 6 bases at V and 2 bases at J, with 14 bases between the two ends. This CDR3 is CASSYGQGPYEQYF. The CDR3 region has the DNA TGTGCCAGCAGCTATGGGCAGGGGCCCTACGAGCAGTACTTC.

This clone has a handful of counts. The genes are TRBV2 and TRBJ2-5; TRBD2 matches 10 bases. The germline V gene has CDR1 SNHLY and CDR2 FYNNEI. The CDR3 is 13 amino acids. After removal of 9 bases from V and 4 bases from J, the junction contained 5 bases not matched to a gene. CDR3 DNA sequence: TGTGCCAGGAAGCGGGGGGGCGGAGAGACCCAGTACTTC. Its protein product is CARKRGGGETQYF.

The chain carries TRBV7-9 and TRBJ2-3; 9 bases fit TRBD1. The CDR3 covers 16 residues. The V gene end was trimmed by 1 base and the J gene end by 2 bases; junction bases not matched to a gene: 4. Germline lookup yields CDR1 SEHNR and CDR2 FQNEAQ (reference sequence). The CDR3, as DNA: TGTGCCAGCAGCTTAGGAAGGGACAGGGCCACAGATACGCAGTATTTT. It specifies CASSLGRDRATDTQYF.

The chain is built from TRBV10-3 and TRBJ1-2, with D possibly being TRBD1 (5 bases). Germline CDR1 and CDR2: ENHRY and SYGVKD. Trimming pared 3 bases from V and 0 bases from J, leaving 17 bases between. The CDR3 totals 17 residues. The DNA for the CDR3 is TGTGCCATCAGTGAATTTTCAGGGTACCAAGCTAACTATGGCTACACCTTC. This sequence encodes CAISEFSGYQANYGYTF.

This clone was counted only a few times. The genes are TRBV7-9 and TRBJ1-1; D ambiguous. In germline, CDR1 is SEHNR, CDR2 FQNEAQ (reference sequence). The CDR3 is 15 residues long. Trimming shortened V by 1 base and J by 1 base, and 10 bases separated the two germline ends. CDR3 amino acids: CASSLGRPWNTEAFF. The CDR3 DNA sequence: TGTGCCAGCAGCTTAGGCAGGCCGTGGAACACTGAAGCTTTCTTT.

This chain links TRBV4-1 with TRBJ1-1; 7 bases fit TRBD1. V shed 4 bases and J 4 bases; nucleotides not matched to a gene: 6. Germline CDR1 MGHRA, CDR2 YSYEKL. The CDR3 runs to 14 residues. The CDR3 is CASSPIAGGTEAFF. For the CDR3, the DNA is TGCGCCAGCAGCCCTATCGCAGGGGGCACTGAAGCTTTCTTT.

This chain uses TRBV5-1 with TRBJ1-5; 7 positions agree with TRBD1. The germline V gene encodes CDR1 SGHRS and CDR2 YFSETQ. The CDR3 contains 15 residues. V was clipped by 4 bases and J by 4 bases; unmatched bases: 8. CDR3 in amino acids: CASSLAGTANQPQHF. CDR3 nucleotide sequence: TGCGCCAGCAGCCTAGCCGGGACAGCTAATCAGCCCCAGCATTTT. Using reference TRBV5-1 and TRBJ1-5 for the parts outside the CDR3, the full variable domain is KAGVTQTPRYLIKTRGQQVTLSCSPISGHRSVSWYQQTPGQGLQFLFEYFSETQRNKGNFPGRFSGRQFSNSRSEMNVSTLELGDSALYLCASSLAGTANQPQHFGDGTRLSIL.

This chain connects TRBV2 to TRBJ1-1; TRBD1 is a possible D gene (5 bases). Germline CDR1 is SNHLY and CDR2 is FYNNEI. This CDR3 is 13 amino acids long. Trimming took off 7 bases at V and 5 bases at J, with 14 bases between the two ends. The CDR3 region has the DNA TGTGCCAGCACCTTCGGAGGGGAAACTGAAGCTTTCTTT. It specifies CASTFGGETEAFF.

The chain is built from TRBV7-2 and TRBJ2-5, with TRBD1 matching over 7 bases. The CDR3 is 13 amino acids. The germline V gene has CDR1 SGHTA and CDR2 FQGNSA. Germline trimming cut 0 bases from V and 11 bases from J; bases unmatched to any gene: 6. The CDR3, as DNA: TGTGCCAGCAGCTTAGCCGGCCGACAGGGTCAGTACTTC. Translation: CASSLAGRQGQYF.

This clone was recorded a few times. The CDR3: CASWLAGTGELFF. CDR3 sequence (DNA): TGTGCCAGCTGGCTAGCGGGGACCGGGGAGCTGTTTTTT. The chain joins TRBV27 to TRBJ2-2; 9 bases match TRBD2. The CDR3 totals 13 residues. Germline V lookup: CDR1 MNHEY, CDR2 SMNVEV (reference sequence). Unmatched junction bases numbered 3, after V lost 8 bases and J lost 5 bases.

The chain couples TRBV7-8 to TRBJ2-6; D perhaps matches TRBD1 (6 bases). This CDR3 contains 18 residues. V was pared by 0 bases and J by 0 bases, with 12 bases between. Germline CDR1 reads SGHVS; CDR2 reads FQNEAQ. CDR3 protein: CASSLAAGEASGANVLTF. The CDR3 coding sequence is TGTGCCAGCAGCTTAGCGGCAGGGGAAGCCTCTGGGGCCAACGTCCTGACTTTC.

This clone was seen more than once but under ten times. The rearrangement uses TRBV2 and TRBJ2-7, with D tentatively TRBD1 (6 bases). This CDR3 is 12 amino acids long. The V end was cut by 7 bases, the J end by 3 bases, with 10 bases between. CDR1 and CDR2 (germline): SNHLY, FYNNEI. CDR3 protein: CASTLQGYEQYF. The CDR3 bases are TGTGCCAGCACCCTACAGGGCTACGAGCAGTACTTC.

The chain employs TRBV7-9 and TRBJ2-7; TRBD1 is a possible D gene (6 bases). This CDR3 comprises 18 residues. Deletions cut 0 bases from V and 5 bases from J, with 23 bases between. Per germline, CDR1 SEHNR and CDR2 FQNEAQ (reference sequence). The CDR3: CASSLAPSVGQPRDEQYF. The DNA of the CDR3 is TGTGCCAGCAGCTTAGCCCCGTCCGTCGGACAGCCGAGGGACGAGCAGTACTTC.

This chain connects TRBV28 to TRBJ2-4; 7 bases line up with TRBD2. Trimming removed 5 bases from V and 3 bases from J; junction bases left unmatched: 7. CDR1 MDHEN and CDR2 SYDVKM come from the germline V gene. CDR3 length: 15 amino acids. CDR3 nucleotides: TGTGCCAGCAGTCCCCTCGGGGACTACAAAAACATTCAGTACTTC. Translation: CASSPLGDYKNIQYF.

V usage is TRBV20-1 and J usage is TRBJ2-7; D is unresolved. This CDR3 has 11 amino acids. Per germline, CDR1 DFQATT and CDR2 SNEGSKA (reference sequence). Trimming left V 5 bases short and J 9 bases short, with 14 bases between. CDR3 region: CSALGSPGQYF. The CDR3 nucleotides are TGCAGTGCTCTGGGTTCACCGGGGCAGTACTTC.

The chain is built from TRBV27 and TRBJ2-7, with a weak D call TRBD2 (5 bases). The ends were cut back, 7 bases at V and 3 bases at J, with 19 bases in the middle. Germline CDR1 is MNHEY and CDR2 is SMNVEV (reference sequence). The CDR3 loop spans 15 amino acids. CDR3 sequence (DNA): TGTGCCAGCATTTCTAGCATCGGTTTCGGCTACGAGCAGTACTTC. It encodes CASISSIGFGYEQYF.

This clone is judged medium-sized. The V and J genes are TRBV7-9 and TRBJ1-1; D gene ambiguous. CDR1 and CDR2 (germline): SEHNR, FQNEAQ (reference sequence). The CDR3 runs to 16 residues. Trimming shortened V by 5 bases and J by 3 bases, and 19 bases separated the two germline ends. CDR3: CASSTRRLATDTEAFF. The CDR3 DNA sequence: TGTGCCAGCAGCACCCGAAGACTAGCCACGGACACTGAAGCTTTCTTT.

This rearrangement joins TRBV2 to TRBJ1-2; no firm D call. V shed 1 base and J shed 5 bases, with 11 bases lying between them. The CDR3 is 14 residues long. CDR1 is SNHLY and CDR2 is FYNNEI in the germline V gene. The CDR3 protein is CASSEGRGGYGYTF. CDR3 nucleotide sequence: TGTGCCAGCAGTGAAGGTCGGGGAGGGTATGGCTACACCTTC.